This T cell receptor (beta chain) appears in the sequencing data of a study of preoperative IRX-2 immunotherapy in early breast cancer (dated by TCRdb to about 2019). From its cysteine to its phenylalanine, the CDR3 spans 16 amino acids. The read is trimmed to its CDR3 DNA, 48 bases read in frame from base 1. From the germline V gene, CDR1 is MNHGY and CDR2 is SAAAGT. Cut back by 6 bases and 0 bases, the V and J ends lie 15 bases apart. To prepare the library, the immunoSEQ multiplex PCR assay was applied. In its TCRdb copy, this immuneACCESS table keeps in-frame sequences only and misses some clones. Where compared with another copy, unresolved V genes explain less than half of these, and the others have no known cause. The sample table contains under 40,000 clones; only one count was recorded for just under 90% of them. The ten largest account for roughly 1.5% of the sample. In the paper's terms, the treatment or condition label means: preoperative locoregional IRX-2 cytokine immunotherapy. The samples were obtained from a phase Ib study that tested preoperative, locoregional IRX-2 cytokine immunotherapy meant to prime immune responses. Patients with early-stage breast cancer who were given IRX-2 before surgery served as donors.

About this clone: Its antigen is unknown. No much larger clone is present one base from it, and per-base qualities are unavailable.

The sequence came from a human donor with breast cancer. The rearrangement joined TRBV6-8 to TRBJ2-1; the D segment may tentatively be TRBD1 or TRBD2, each giving 5 matched bases. The sequenced sample was tumor tissue, obtained after IRX-2 immunotherapy. The DNA sequence reads TGTGCCAGCAGGCCGGGACGATGGAGCTCCTACAATGAGCAGTTCTTC. This sequence encodes CASRPGRWSSYNEQFF.